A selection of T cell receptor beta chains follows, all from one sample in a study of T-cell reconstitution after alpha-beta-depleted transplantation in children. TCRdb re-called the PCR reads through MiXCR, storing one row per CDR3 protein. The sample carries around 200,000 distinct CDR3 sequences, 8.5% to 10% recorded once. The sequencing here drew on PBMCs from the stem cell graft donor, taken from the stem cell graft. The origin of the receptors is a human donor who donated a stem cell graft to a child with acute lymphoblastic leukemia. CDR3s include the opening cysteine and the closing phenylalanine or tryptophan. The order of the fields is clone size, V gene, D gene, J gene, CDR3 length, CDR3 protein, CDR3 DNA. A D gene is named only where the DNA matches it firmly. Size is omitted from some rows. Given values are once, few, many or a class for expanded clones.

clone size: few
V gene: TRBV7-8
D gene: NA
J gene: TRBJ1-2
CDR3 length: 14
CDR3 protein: CASSIGPPRPGYTF
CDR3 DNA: TGTGCCAGCAGCATTGGACCCCCGCGGCCTGGCTACACCTTC

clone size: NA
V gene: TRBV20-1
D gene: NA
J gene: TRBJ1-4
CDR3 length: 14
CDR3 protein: CSVRPGSTNEKLFF
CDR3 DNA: TGCAGTGTTCGGCCGGGGTCAACTAATGAAAAACTGTTTTTT

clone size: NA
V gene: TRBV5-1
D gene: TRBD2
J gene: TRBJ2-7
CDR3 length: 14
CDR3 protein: CASSESGVAREQYF
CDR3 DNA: TGCGCCAGCAGTGAGAGCGGGGTCGCGCGTGAGCAGTACTTC

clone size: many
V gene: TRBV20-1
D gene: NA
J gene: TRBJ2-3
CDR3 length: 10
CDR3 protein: CSASMDTQYF
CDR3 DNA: TGCAGTGCCAGTATGGATACGCAGTATTTT

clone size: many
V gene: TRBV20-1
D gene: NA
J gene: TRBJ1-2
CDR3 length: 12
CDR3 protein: CSARETGYGYTF
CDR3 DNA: TGCAGTGCTAGAGAAACGGGGTATGGCTACACCTTC

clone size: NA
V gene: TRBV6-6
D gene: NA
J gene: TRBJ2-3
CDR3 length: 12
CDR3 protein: CASSYSPDTQYF
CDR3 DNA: TGTGCCAGCAGTTACTCGCCGGATACGCAGTATTTT

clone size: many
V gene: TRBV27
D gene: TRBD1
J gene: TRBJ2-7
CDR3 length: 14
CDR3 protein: CASSRQGVTYEQYF
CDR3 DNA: TGTGCCAGCAGTCGACAGGGGGTAACCTACGAGCAGTACTTC

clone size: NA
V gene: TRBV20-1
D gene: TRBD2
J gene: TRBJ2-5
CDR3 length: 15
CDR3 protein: CSAHPIRGGAETQYF
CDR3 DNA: TGCAGTGCTCATCCCATCCGCGGGGGGGCCGAGACCCAGTACTTC

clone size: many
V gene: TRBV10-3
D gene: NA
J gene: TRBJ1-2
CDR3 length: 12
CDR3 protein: CAISEPLTGYTF
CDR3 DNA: TGTGCCATCAGTGAGCCGCTGACAGGATACACCTTC

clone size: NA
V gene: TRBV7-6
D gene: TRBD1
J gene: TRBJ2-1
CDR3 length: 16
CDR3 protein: CASSSAPRGRLHEQFF
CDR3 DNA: TGTGCCAGCAGCTCAGCCCCCAGGGGGCGATTGCATGAGCAGTTCTTC

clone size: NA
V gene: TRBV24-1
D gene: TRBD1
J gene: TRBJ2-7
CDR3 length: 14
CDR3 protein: CATSGPPTGTEQYF
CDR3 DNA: TGTGCCACCAGTGGACCCCCGACAGGGACCGAGCAGTACTTC

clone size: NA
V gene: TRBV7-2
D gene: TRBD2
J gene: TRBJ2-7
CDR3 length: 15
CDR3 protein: CASSLVTGGVYEQYF
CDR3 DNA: TGTGCCAGCAGCTTAGTTACCGGGGGGGTATACGAGCAGTACTTC

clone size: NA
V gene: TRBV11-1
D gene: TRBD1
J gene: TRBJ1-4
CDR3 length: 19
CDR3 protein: CASSPTQGQESATNEKLFF
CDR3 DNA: TGTGCCAGCAGCCCGACCCAGGGACAGGAGAGTGCAACTAATGAAAAACTGTTTTTT

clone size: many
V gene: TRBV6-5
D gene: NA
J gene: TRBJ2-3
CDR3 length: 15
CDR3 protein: CASSYFPGGGDTQYF
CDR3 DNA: TGTGCCAGCAGTTACTTCCCAGGGGGGGGAGATACGCAGTATTTT

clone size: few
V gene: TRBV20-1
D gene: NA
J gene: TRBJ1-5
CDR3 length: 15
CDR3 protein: CSARVVGNSNQPQHF
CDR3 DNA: TGCAGTGCTAGAGTTGTAGGGAACAGCAATCAGCCCCAGCATTTT

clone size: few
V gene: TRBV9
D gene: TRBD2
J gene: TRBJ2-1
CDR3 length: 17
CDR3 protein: CASSTTARGGLIYEQFF
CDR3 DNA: TGTGCCAGCAGCACCACCGCGCGGGGGGGCCTCATATATGAGCAGTTCTTC

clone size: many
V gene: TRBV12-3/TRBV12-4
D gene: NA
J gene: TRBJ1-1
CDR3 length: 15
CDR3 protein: CASRLHPAVNTEAFF
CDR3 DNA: TGTGCCAGCCGGCTTCACCCAGCGGTCAACACTGAAGCTTTCTTT

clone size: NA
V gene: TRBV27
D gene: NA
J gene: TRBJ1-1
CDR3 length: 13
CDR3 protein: CASRQGSNTEAFF
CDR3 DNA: TGTGCCAGCAGGCAGGGCTCGAACACTGAAGCTTTCTTT

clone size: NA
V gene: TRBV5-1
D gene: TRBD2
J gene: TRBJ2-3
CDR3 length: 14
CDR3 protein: CASTEGLLTDTEYF
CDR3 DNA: TGCGCCAGCACCGAGGGACTACTCACAGATACGGAGTATTTT

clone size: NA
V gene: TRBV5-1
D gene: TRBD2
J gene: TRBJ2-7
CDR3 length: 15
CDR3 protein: CASSLATTSAGEQYF
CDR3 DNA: TGCGCCAGCAGCTTGGCCACCACTAGCGCCGGCGAGCAGTACTTC

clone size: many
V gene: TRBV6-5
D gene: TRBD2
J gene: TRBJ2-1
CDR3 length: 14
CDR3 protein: CASSSTSGYNEQFF
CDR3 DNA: TGTGCCAGCAGTTCCACTAGCGGTTACAATGAGCAGTTCTTC

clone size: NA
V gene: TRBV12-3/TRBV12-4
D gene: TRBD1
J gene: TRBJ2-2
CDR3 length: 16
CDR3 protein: CASSSGTGVVTGELFF
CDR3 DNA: TGTGCCAGCAGTTCAGGGACAGGGGTTGTGACCGGGGAGCTGTTTTTT

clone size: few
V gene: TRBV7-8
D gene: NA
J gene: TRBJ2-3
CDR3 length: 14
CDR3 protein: CASSLVGARDTQYF
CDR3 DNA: TGTGCCAGCAGCTTAGTAGGGGCCAGAGATACGCAGTATTTT

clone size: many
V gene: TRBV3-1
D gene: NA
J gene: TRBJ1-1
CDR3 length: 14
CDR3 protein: CASSQEVPNTEAFF
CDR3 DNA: TGTGCCAGCAGCCAAGAGGTGCCGAACACTGAAGCTTTCTTT

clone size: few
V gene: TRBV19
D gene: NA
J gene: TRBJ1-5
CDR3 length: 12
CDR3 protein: CASSIDRQPQHF
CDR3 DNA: TGTGCCAGTAGTATAGATCGTCAGCCCCAGCATTTT

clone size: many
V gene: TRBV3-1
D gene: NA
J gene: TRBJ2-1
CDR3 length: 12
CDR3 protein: CASSQDRLEQFF
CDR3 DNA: TGTGCCAGCAGCCAAGACAGGCTGGAACAGTTCTTC

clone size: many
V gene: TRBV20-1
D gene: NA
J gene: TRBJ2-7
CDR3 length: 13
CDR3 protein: CSAPKGPAYEQYF
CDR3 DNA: TGCAGTGCTCCGAAGGGTCCGGCCTACGAGCAGTACTTC

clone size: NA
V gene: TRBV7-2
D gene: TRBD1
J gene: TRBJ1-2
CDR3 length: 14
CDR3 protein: CASSPGQGVSGYTF
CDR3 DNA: TGTGCCAGCAGCCCGGGACAGGGAGTTAGTGGCTACACCTTC

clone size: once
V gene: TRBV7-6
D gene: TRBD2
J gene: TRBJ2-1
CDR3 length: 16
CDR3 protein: CASSPGVAGGWNEQFF
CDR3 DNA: TGTGCCAGCAGTCCCGGGGTAGCGGGGGGATGGAATGAGCAGTTCTTC

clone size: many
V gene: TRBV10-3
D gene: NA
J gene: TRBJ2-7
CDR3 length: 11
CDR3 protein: CAIGGPAVQYF
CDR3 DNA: TGTGCCATCGGGGGACCCGCAGTGCAGTACTTC

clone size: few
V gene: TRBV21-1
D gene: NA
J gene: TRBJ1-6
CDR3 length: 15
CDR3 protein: CASSKVDRGGSPLHF
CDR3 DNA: TGTGCCAGCAGCAAAGTCGACAGGGGAGGCTCACCCCTCCACTTT

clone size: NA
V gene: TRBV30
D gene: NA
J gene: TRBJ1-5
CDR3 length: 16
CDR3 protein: CAWSAEDSYSNQPQHF
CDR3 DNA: TGTGCCTGGAGTGCAGAGGACAGTTATAGCAATCAGCCCCAGCATTTT

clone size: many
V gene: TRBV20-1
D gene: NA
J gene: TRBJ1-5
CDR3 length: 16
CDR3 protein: CSARDMKQDSNQPQHF
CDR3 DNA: TGCAGTGCTAGAGATATGAAACAGGATAGCAATCAGCCCCAGCATTTT

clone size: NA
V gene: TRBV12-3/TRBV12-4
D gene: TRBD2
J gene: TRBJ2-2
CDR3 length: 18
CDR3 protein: CASRGLTSGGAGFGELFF
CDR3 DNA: TGTGCCAGCAGGGGACTTACTAGCGGGGGGGCCGGTTTCGGGGAGCTGTTTTTT

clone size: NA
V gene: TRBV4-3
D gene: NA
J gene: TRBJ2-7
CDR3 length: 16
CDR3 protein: CASSQSLSSGSYEQYF
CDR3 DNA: TGCGCCAGCAGCCAAAGCTTGTCTAGTGGGTCCTACGAGCAGTACTTC

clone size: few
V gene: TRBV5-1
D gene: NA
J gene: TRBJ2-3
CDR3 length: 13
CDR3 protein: CASSEGPGDTQYF
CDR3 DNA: TGCGCCAGCAGCGAGGGACCGGGAGATACGCAGTATTTT

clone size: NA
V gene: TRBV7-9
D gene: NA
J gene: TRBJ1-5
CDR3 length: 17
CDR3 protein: CASSLEVGLYSNQPQHF
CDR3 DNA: TGTGCCAGCAGCTTAGAGGTCGGACTATATAGCAATCAGCCCCAGCATTTT

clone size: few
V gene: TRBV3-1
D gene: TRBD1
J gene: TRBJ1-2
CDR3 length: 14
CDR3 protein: CASSQVPGGGGYTF
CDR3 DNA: TGTGCCAGCAGCCAAGTGCCAGGGGGCGGTGGCTACACCTTC

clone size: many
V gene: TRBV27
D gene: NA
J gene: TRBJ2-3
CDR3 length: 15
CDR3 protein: CASSSGQPGTDTQYF
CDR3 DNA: TGTGCCAGCAGTTCCGGACAGCCCGGCACAGATACGCAGTATTTT

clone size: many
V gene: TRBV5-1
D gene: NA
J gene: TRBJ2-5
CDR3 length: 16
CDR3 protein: CASSSDDPSFEETQYF
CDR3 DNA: TGCGCCAGCAGCTCAGACGACCCATCCTTCGAAGAGACCCAGTACTTC

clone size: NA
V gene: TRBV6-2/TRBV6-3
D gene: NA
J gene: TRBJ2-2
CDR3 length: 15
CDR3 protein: CASKVGTLATGELFF
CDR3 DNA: TGTGCCAGCAAAGTAGGGACTCTGGCTACCGGGGAGCTGTTTTTT

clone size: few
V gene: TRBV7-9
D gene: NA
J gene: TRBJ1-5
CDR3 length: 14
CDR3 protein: CASSQANSNQPQHF
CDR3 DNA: TGTGCCAGCAGCCAGGCGAATAGCAATCAGCCCCAGCATTTT

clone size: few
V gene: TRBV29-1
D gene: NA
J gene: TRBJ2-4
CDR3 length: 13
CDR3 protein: CSVEAREENIQYF
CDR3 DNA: TGCAGCGTTGAAGCCAGGGAGGAAAACATTCAGTACTTC

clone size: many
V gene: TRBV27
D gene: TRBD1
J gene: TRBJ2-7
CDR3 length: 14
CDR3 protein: CASSFVQGAFEQYF
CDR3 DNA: TGTGCCAGCAGTTTCGTCCAGGGGGCCTTCGAGCAGTACTTC

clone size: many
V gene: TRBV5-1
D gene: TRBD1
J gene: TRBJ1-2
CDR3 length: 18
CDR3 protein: CASSFSGTGGSKIAGYTF
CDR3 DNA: TGCGCCAGCAGCTTCTCCGGGACAGGGGGTTCGAAAATCGCTGGCTACACCTTC

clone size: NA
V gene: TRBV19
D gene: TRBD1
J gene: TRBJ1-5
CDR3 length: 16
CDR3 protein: CASSIDGTGGRQPQHF
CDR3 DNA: TGTGCCAGTAGTATAGATGGGACAGGGGGCCGGCAGCCCCAGCATTTT

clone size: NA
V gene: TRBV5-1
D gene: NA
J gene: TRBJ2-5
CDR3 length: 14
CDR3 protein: CASSLFQIQETQYF
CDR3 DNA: TGCGCCAGCAGCTTGTTTCAGATACAAGAGACCCAGTACTTC

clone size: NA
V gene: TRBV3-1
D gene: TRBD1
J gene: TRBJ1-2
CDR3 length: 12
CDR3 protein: CASSTGVYGYTF
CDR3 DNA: TGTGCCAGCTCGACAGGGGTCTATGGCTACACCTTC

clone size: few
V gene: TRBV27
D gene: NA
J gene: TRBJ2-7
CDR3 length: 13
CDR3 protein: CASSAQERYEQYF
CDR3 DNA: TGTGCCAGCAGTGCGCAAGAACGCTACGAGCAGTACTTC

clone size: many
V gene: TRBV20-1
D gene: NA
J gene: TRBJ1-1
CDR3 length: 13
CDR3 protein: CSARRGVGTEAFF
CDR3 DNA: TGCAGTGCTAGAAGAGGAGTGGGCACTGAAGCTTTCTTT

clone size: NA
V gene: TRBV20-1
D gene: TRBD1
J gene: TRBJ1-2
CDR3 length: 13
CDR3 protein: CSANHDRDYGYTF
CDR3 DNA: TGCAGTGCTAACCACGACAGGGACTATGGCTACACCTTC

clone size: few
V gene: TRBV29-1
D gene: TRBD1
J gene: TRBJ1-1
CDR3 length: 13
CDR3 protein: CSVGTGRDTEAFF
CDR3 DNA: TGCAGCGTTGGGACAGGCCGCGACACTGAAGCTTTCTTT

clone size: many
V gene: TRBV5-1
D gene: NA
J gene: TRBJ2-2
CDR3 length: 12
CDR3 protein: CASSLQGGELFF
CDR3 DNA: TGCGCCAGCAGCTTGCAAGGCGGGGAGCTGTTTTTT